This TCR delta chain is drawn from a study of gamma-delta T cells after stem cell transplantation. TCRdb reprocessed the RT-PCR reads through CATT. The sample includes roughly 1,200 delta-chain clones, 5% to 6% seen only once; the top ten take approximately 50%. This clone was observed a few times. Trimming cost V 4 bases and J 0 bases, with 20 bases left between them. The CDR3 has 17 amino acids. Germline V CDR1 and CDR2: GEAIGNYY, EKD. This clonotype was obtained from a human donor. It is not recorded whose cells these are; they may come from a transplant donor. The V and J genes are TRDV2 and TRDJ1, with D perhaps matching TRDD3 (6 bases). Sequencing was done on a sample of gamma-delta T cells. The CDR3 DNA follows: TGTGCCTGTGATCCCATCACTGGGACAAGGTACACCGATAAACTCATCTTT. It translates to CACDPITGTRYTDKLIF.